This T cell receptor beta chain originates from a study of blood T cells in healthy people across ages. About the research overall: Every two T cells gave about one barcoded beta molecule via template switching.

This clonotype was seen at least ten times. Trimming took 4 bases from V and 2 from J, leaving 6 bases between them. The length of the CDR3 is 12 residues. Primers used in a second PCR of about 6 to 11 cycles were a sample-barcoded 5' primer and a J-beta primer mix. Unique molecular identifiers of 12 random nucleotides labeled each cDNA. TCRdb itself ran the 5' RACE reads through MiXCR, one entry per CDR3 protein. The repertoire holds 950,000 to 1,200,000 distinct CDR3 sequences, with roughly two fifths as singletons. V usage is TRBV12-3 or TRBV12-4 and J usage is TRBJ2-7; D unresolved. The sequence was collected from a man between 18 and 29 years old in good health. The specimen was blood. The CDR3 sequence: CASSSGPYEQYF. The CDR3 nucleotides are TGTGCCAGCAGTTCCGGACCCTACGAGCAGTACTTC.